A single sample gave rise to the 6 T cell receptor beta chains below, sequenced in a study of blood T cell repertoires in COVID-19. Generated by immunoSEQ multiplex PCR, the TCRdb table keeps only in-frame clones and is missing some. The sample comprises 150,000 to 200,000 clones, 70% to 90% of which are singletons, and about 7% rests with the top ten. Sequencing was performed on peripheral blood. The receptors here all came from a woman older than 75 in a cohort sampled during active or convalescent COVID-19.

V and J are TRBV6-4 and TRBJ2-7; D uncertain. V was shortened by 5 bases and J by 6 bases, with 14 bases between the two germline ends. This CDR3 spans 13 amino acids. Germline CDR1 and CDR2: MRHNA and SNTAGT. The CDR3 nucleotides are TGTGCCAGCAGTTGTCTAGTTAGGCGCGAGCAGTACGTC. It is translated as CASSCLVRREQYV.

This clone was detected once. This chain joins TRBV7-9 and TRBJ2-5; the match to TRBD1 covers 7 bases. The junction had 0 bases not matched to a gene; V was cut back by 5 bases and J by 3 bases. The CDR3 runs to 12 residues. Germline CDR1 reads SEHNR; CDR2 reads FQNEAQ (reference sequence). The CDR3: CASSQGEETQYF. The CDR3 DNA follows: TGTGCCAGCAGCCAGGGGGAAGAGACCCAGTACTTC.

The chain couples TRBV19 to TRBJ2-1; 7 bases line up with TRBD2. The CDR3 contains 14 residues. Germline V gene sequence: CDR1 LNHDA, CDR2 SQIVND (reference sequence). V lost 7 bases to trimming and J lost 4 bases; unmatched junction nucleotides: 7. The CDR3 DNA sequence: TGTGCCAGTACCCGTAGCGGGCTGTACAATGAGCAGTTCTTC. Amino acid sequence: CASTRSGLYNEQFF.

As DNA, the CDR3 is TGCGCCAGCAGCTCCTTAGCGGGGGGGCCGGCAGATACGCAGTATTTT. It codes for CASSSLAGGPADTQYF. The chain is built from TRBV5-1 and TRBJ2-3; 11 bases line up with TRBD2. This CDR3 is built from 16 residues. Germline CDR1 is SGHRS and CDR2 is YFSETQ. The J segment lost 4 bases and the V segment lost 3 bases, leaving 7 bases of the junction unmatched.

The rearrangement uses TRBV7-2 and TRBJ2-7, with D perhaps matching TRBD1 (6 bases). V lost 1 base and J lost 0, with 10 bases in between. This CDR3 contains 15 residues. Germline values: CDR1 SGHTA, CDR2 FQGNSA. DNA of the CDR3: TGTGCCAGCAGCTTAGTTACAGGGAACTCCTACGAGCAGTACTTC. Its translation is CASSLVTGNSYEQYF.

The chain employs TRBV6-2 or TRBV6-3 and TRBJ1-2; 11 nucleotides line up with TRBD1. This CDR3 contains 18 residues. With V trimmed by 1 base and J by 3 bases, 10 bases remained unmatched. Germline lookup yields CDR1 MNHEY and CDR2 SVGEGT. Here the CDR3 reads CASSYFGQGARVDYGYTF. DNA of the CDR3: TGTGCCAGCAGTTACTTTGGACAGGGGGCGCGGGTCGACTATGGCTACACCTTC.